A single T cell receptor (beta chain) is shown here with its context. Its antigen is not known. Trimming took off 4 bases at V and 10 bases at J, with 13 bases between the two ends. Germline CDR1 reads MGHDK; CDR2 reads SYGVNS. CDR3 size: 12 residues. The data were taken from a study of vaccination and CD4 T cells after COVID-19. Study findings and constraints: Spike mono-reactivity applied to 304 of 307 vaccine-specific clones detected in convalescent patients.

Sequencing of cultured CD4+ T cell DNA used the Oncomine TCR Beta short-read assay. TCRdb redid the calling of the PCR reads with MiXCR, one entry per CDR3 protein. The sample holds more than 13,000 distinct CDR3 sequences, under 85% seen once. The treatment: 10-day PBMC culture with coronavirus spike peptide pools or control peptides (ViraFEST assay). The chain uses TRBV25-1 and TRBJ1-1, with unresolved D. The specimen was CD4+ T cells from blood, cultured in vitro. This clonotype was sampled from a human donor who had recovered from COVID-19. For the CDR3, the DNA is TGTGCCAGCAGTGGCCCACTCCCAAGAGCTTTCTTT. The encoded protein is CASSGPLPRAFF.